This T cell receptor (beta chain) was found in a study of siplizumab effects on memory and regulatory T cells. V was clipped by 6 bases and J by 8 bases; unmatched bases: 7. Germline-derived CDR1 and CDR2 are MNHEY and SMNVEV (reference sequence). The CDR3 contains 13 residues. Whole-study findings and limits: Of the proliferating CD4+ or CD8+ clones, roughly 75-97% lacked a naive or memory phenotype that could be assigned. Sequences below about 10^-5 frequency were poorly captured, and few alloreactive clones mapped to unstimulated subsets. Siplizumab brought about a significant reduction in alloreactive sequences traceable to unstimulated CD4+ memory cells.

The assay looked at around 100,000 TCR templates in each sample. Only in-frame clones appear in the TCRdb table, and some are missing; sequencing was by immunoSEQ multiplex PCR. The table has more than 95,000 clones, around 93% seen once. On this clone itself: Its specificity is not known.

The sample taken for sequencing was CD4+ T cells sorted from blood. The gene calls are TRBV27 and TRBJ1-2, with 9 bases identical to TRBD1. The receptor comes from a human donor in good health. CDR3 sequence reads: CASSRDRVGGYTF. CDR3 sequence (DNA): TGTGCCAGCAGCCGGGACAGGGTAGGGGGCTACACCTTC.